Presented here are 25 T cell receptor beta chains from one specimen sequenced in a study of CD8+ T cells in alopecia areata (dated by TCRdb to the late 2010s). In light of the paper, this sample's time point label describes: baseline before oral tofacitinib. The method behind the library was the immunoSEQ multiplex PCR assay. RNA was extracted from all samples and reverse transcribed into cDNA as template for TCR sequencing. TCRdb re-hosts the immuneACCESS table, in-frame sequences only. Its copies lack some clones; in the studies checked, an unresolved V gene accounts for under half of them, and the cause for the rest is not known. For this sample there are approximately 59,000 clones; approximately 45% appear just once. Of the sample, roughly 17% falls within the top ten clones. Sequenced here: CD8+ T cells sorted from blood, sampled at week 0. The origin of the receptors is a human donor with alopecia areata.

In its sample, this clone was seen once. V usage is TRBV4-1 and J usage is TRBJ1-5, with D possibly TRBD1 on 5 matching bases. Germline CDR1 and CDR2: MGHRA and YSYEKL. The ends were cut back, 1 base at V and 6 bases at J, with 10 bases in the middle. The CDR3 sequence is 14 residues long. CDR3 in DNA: TGCGCCAGCAGCCAAGTGCAGGGACGTCAGCCCCAGCATTTT. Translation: CASSQVQGRQPQHF.

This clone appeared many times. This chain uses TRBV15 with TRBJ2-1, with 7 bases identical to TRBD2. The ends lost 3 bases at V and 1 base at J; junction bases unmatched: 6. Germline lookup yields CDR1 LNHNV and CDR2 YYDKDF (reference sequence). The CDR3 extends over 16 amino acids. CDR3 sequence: CATSRAGELSYNEQFF. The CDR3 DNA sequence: TGTGCCACCAGCAGGGCGGGAGAGCTATCCTACAATGAGCAGTTCTTC.

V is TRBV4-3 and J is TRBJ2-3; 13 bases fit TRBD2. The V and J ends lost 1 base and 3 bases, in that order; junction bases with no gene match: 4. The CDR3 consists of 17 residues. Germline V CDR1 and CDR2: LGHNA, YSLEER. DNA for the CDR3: TGCGCCAGCAGCCAAGGGACTAGCGGGAGCTTTACAGATACGCAGTATTTT. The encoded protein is CASSQGTSGSFTDTQYF.

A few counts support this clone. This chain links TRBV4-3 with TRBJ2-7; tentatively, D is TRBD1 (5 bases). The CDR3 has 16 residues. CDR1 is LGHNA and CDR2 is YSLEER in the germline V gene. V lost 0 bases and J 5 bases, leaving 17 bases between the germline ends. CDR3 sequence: CASSQDRAGWRNEQYF. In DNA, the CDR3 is TGCGCCAGCAGCCAAGATCGGGCAGGGTGGCGTAACGAGCAGTACTTC.

The CDR3 region has the DNA TGTGCCAGTAGCCCCACACTAACGTACGAGCAGTACTTC. It codes for CASSPTLTYEQYF. The chain uses TRBV19 and TRBJ2-7; D ambiguous. The CDR3 extends over 13 amino acids. In germline, CDR1 is LNHDA, CDR2 SQIVND (reference sequence). V was trimmed by 6 bases and J by 4 bases, leaving 13 bases between them.

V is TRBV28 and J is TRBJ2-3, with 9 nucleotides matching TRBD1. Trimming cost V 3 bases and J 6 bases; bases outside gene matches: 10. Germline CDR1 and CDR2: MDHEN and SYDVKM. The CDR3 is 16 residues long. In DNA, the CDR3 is TGTGCCAGCAGTTTGGGACTGGGACAGGGCGGCGATACGCAGTATTTT. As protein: CASSLGLGQGGDTQYF.

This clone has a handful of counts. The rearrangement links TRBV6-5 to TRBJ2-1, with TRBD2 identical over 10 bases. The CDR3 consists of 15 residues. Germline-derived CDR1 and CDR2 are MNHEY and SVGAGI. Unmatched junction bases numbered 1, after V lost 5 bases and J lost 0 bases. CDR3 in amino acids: CASSPSGSSYNEQFF. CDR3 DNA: TGTGCCAGCAGTCCTAGCGGGAGCTCCTACAATGAGCAGTTCTTC.

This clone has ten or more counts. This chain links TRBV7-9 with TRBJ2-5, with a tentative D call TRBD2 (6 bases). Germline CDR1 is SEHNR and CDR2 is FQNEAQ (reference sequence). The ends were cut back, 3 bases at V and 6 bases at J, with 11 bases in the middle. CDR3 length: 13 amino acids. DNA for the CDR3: TGTGCCAGCAGCTTCAGGGAGGATCAGACCCAGTACTTC. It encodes CASSFREDQTQYF.

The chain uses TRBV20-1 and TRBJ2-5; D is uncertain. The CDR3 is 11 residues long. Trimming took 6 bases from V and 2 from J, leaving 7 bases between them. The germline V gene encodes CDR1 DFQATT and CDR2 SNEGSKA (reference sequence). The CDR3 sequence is CSAGYQETQYF. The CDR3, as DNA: TGCAGTGCAGGTTATCAAGAGACCCAGTACTTC.

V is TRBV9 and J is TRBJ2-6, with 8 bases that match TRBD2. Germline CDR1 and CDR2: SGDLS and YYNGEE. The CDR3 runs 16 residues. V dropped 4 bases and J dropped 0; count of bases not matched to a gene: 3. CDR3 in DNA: TGTGCCAGCAGCCCGGGGGGGAGCTCTGGGGCCAACGTCCTGACTTTC. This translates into CASSPGGSSGANVLTF. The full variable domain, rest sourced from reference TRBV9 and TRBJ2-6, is DSGVTQTPKHLITATGQRVTLRCSPRSGDLSVYWYQQSLDQGLQFLIQYYNGEERAKGNILERFSAQQFPDLHSELNLSSLELGDSALYFCASSPGGSSGANVLTFGAGSRLTVL.

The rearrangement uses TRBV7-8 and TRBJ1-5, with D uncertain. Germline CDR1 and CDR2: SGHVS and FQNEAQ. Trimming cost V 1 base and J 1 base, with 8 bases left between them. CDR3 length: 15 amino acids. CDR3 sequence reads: CASSLDYRSNQPQHF. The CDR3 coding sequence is TGTGCCAGCAGCTTAGACTATAGGAGCAATCAGCCCCAGCATTTT.

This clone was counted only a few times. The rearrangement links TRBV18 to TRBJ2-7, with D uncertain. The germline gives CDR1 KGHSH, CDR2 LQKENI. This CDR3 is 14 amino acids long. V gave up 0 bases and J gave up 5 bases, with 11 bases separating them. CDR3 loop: CASSPPRSLHEQYF. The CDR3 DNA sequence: TGTGCCAGCTCACCACCGCGTTCTCTACACGAGCAGTACTTC.

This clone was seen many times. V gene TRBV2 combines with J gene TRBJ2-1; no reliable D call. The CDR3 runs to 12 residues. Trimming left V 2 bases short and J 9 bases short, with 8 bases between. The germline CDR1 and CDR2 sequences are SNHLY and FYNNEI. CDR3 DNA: TGTGCCAGCAGTGAACCGCCCATTGAGCAGTTCTTC. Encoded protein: CASSEPPIEQFF.

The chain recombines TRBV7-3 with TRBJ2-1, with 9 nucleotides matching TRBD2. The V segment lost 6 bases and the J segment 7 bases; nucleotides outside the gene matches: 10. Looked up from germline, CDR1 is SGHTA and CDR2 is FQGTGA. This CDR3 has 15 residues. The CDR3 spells CASSPGLAGLNEQFF. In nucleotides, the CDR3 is TGTGCCAGCAGTCCCGGGCTAGCGGGATTGAATGAGCAGTTCTTC.

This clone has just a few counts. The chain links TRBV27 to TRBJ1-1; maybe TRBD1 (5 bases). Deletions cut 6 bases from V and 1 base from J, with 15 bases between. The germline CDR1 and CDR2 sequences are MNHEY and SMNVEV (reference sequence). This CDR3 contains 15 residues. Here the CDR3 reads CASSLAGTGNTEAFF. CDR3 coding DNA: TGTGCCAGCAGCTTGGCCGGGACGGGGAACACTGAAGCTTTCTTT.

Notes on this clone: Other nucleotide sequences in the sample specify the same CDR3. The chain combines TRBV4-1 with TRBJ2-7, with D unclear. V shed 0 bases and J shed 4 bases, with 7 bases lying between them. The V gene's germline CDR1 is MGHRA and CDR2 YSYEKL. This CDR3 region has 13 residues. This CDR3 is CASSQDHGYEQYF. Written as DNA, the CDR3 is TGCGCCAGCAGCCAAGATCACGGTTACGAGCAGTACTTC.

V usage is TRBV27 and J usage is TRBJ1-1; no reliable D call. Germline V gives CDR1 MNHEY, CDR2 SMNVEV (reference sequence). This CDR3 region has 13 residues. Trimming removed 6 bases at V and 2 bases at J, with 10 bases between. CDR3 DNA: TGTGCCAGCAGCTATGACACAAACACTGAAGCTTTCTTT. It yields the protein CASSYDTNTEAFF.

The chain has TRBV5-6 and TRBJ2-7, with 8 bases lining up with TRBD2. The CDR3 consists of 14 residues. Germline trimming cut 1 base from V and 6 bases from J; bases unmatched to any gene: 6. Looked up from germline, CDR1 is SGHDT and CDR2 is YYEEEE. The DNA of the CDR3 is TGTGCCAGCAGCTTGCCGAGCGGGAGCAGCGAGCAGTACTTC. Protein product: CASSLPSGSSEQYF.

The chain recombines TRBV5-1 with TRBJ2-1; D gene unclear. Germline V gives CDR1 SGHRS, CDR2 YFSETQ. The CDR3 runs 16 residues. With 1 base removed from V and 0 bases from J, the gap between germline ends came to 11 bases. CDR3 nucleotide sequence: TGCGCCAGCAGCTTGACCAGCCTTAGCTCCTACAATGAGCAGTTCTTC. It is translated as CASSLTSLSSYNEQFF.

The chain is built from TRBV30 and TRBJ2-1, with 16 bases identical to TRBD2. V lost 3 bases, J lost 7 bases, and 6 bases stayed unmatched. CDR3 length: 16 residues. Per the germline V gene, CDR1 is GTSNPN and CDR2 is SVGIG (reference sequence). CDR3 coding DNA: TGTGCCTGGAGGGACGGGACTAGCGGGAGGGGGAATGAGCAGTTCTTC. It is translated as CAWRDGTSGRGNEQFF.

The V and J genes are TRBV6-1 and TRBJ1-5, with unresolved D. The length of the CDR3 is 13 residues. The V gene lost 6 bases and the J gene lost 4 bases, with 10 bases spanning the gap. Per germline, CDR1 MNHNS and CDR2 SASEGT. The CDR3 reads CASSGMENQPQHF. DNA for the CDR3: TGTGCCAGCAGCGGAATGGAGAATCAGCCCCAGCATTTT.

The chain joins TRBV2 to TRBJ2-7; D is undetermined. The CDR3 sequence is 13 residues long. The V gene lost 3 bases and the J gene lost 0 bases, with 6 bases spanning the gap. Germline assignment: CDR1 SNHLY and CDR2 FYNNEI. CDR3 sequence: CASSDPFSYEQYF. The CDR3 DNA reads TGTGCCAGCAGTGACCCTTTCTCCTACGAGCAGTACTTC.

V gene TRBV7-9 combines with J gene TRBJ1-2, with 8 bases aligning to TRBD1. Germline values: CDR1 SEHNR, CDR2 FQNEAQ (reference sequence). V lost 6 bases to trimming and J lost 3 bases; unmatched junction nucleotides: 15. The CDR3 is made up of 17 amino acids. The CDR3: CASSHSDQGALDYGYTF. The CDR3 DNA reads TGTGCCAGCAGTCATAGCGACCAGGGGGCGCTTGACTATGGCTACACCTTC.

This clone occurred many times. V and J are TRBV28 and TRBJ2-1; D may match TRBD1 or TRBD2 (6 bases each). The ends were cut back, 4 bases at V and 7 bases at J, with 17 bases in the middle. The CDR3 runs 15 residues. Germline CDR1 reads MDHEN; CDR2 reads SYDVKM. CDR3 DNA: TGTGCCAGCAGTTCCTTCGAGGGGGGAGTAAATGAGCAGTTCTTC. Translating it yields CASSSFEGGVNEQFF.

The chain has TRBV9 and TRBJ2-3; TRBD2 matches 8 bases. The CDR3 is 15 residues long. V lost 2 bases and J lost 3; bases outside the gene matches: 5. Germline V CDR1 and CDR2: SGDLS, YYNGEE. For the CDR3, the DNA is TGTGCCAGCAGCGTGCCTAGCGGGCCAACAGATACGCAGTATTTT. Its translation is CASSVPSGPTDTQYF.